This passage covers 5 T cell receptor beta chains from one sample sequenced in a study of CD8 T cells in Susac syndrome. An amount of RNA that ranged from roughly 0.5 to 1 ug was reverse transcribed with random hexamers. One entry per CDR3 protein results from TCRdb running MiXCR on the immunoSEQ multiplex PCR reads. The table shows 150,000 to 200,000 distinct CDR3 sequences, with 90% to 95% occurring only once. Material: CD4+ T cells from PBMCs. The source is a human donor with Susac syndrome.

This clonotype has a single count. CDR3 residues: CASSPLPLAYEQYF. CDR3 sequence (DNA): TGTGCCAGCTCACCACTTCCACTAGCCTACGAGCAGTACTTC. The chain recombines TRBV18 with TRBJ2-7, with D perhaps matching TRBD2 (5 bases). This CDR3 contains 14 residues. Per germline, CDR1 KGHSH and CDR2 LQKENI. Trimming removed 1 base at V and 2 bases at J, with 9 bases between.

The chain couples TRBV29-1 to TRBJ1-3; D perhaps matches TRBD1 (6 bases). The germline V and J ends were trimmed by 5 bases and 0 bases, with 14 bases remaining between them. The CDR3 sequence is 15 residues long. The germline V gene encodes CDR1 SQVTM and CDR2 ANQGSEA. Here the CDR3 DNA reads TGCAGCGTTCGAGGGACACCCTACTCTGGAAACACCATATATTTT. Translated: CSVRGTPYSGNTIYF. The complete variable domain, with remaining parts taken from reference TRBV29-1 and TRBJ1-3, reads SAVISQKPSRDICQRGTSLTIQCQVDSQVTMMFWYRQQPGQSLTLIATANQGSEATYESGFVIDKFPISRPNLTFSTLTVSNMSPEDSSIYLCSVRGTPYSGNTIYFGEGSWLTVV.

This clonotype showed up just once. This rearrangement joins TRBV5-1 to TRBJ2-2; 7 bases are a match to TRBD1. After removal of 2 bases from V and 2 bases from J, the junction contained 3 bases not matched to a gene. This CDR3 spans 15 amino acids. Germline CDR1 is SGHRS and CDR2 is YFSETQ. The CDR3: CASSFDRANTGELFF. The CDR3 nucleotides are TGCGCCAGCAGCTTTGACAGGGCCAACACCGGGGAGCTGTTTTTT. Using reference TRBV5-1 and TRBJ2-2 for the parts outside the CDR3, the full variable domain is KAGVTQTPRYLIKTRGQQVTLSCSPISGHRSVSWYQQTPGQGLQFLFEYFSETQRNKGNFPGRFSGRQFSNSRSEMNVSTLELGDSALYLCASSFDRANTGELFFGEGSRLTVL.

V and J are TRBV4-1 and TRBJ2-3; D not resolved. Germline CDR1 and CDR2: MGHRA and YSYEKL. The CDR3 has 16 amino acids. The germline V and J ends were trimmed by 1 base and 0 bases, with 11 bases remaining between them. The CDR3 protein is CASSQVNLISTDTQYF. Here the CDR3 DNA reads TGCGCCAGCAGCCAAGTTAACTTAATAAGCACAGATACGCAGTATTTT.

The rearrangement joins TRBV28 to TRBJ2-1, with a tentative D call TRBD2 (6 bases). Germline CDR1 reads MDHEN; CDR2 reads SYDVKM. V was clipped by 3 bases and J by 0 bases, with 9 bases between them. The CDR3 is 15 amino acids. The CDR3 loop reads CASSLAGYSYNEQFF. CDR3 nucleotide sequence: TGTGCCAGCAGTTTGGCGGGGTACTCCTACAATGAGCAGTTCTTC.